The next 20 T cell receptor beta chains were all read from a single sample in a study of T cell responses to AZD1222 COVID-19 vaccine. Method: immunoSEQ multiplex PCR; TCRdb's copy keeps in-frame clones and lacks some. The table has roughly 130,000 clones, more than 85% seen once. The sequencing used peripheral blood, collected on day 0 of AZD1222 vaccination. These receptors were collected from an adult in good health.

The rearrangement joins TRBV30 to TRBJ1-2; weak D call: TRBD1 (6 bases). Trimming stripped 4 bases from V and 2 bases from J, with 20 bases between. Germline V gene data show CDR1 as GTSNPN and CDR2 as SVGIG (reference sequence). CDR3 length: 16 residues. In DNA, the CDR3 is TGTGCCTGGACATTTCGAAGGACGGGGGCCAACTATGGCTACACCTTC. Its translation: CAWTFRRTGANYGYTF.

This clone was seen only once. The chain combines TRBV15 with TRBJ1-2; D possibly corresponds to TRBD1 (6 bases). V shed 5 bases and J shed 2 bases, with 12 bases lying between them. The CDR3 length is 14 residues. CDR1 is LNHNV, CDR2 YYDKDF, per germline (reference sequence). The CDR3 DNA follows: TGTGCCACCAGCCAAACGACAGGCAACTATGGCTACACCTTC. Protein product: CATSQTTGNYGYTF. The full variable domain, with the rest looked up from reference TRBV15 and TRBJ1-2, is DAMVIQNPRYQVTQFGKPVTLSCSQTLNHNVMYWYQQKSSQAPKLLFHYYDKDFNNEADTPDNFQSRRPNTSFCFLDIRSPGLGDTAMYLCATSQTTGNYGYTFGSGTRLTVV.

The chain uses TRBV7-8 and TRBJ2-3, with D tentatively TRBD2 (6 bases). The CDR3 is 16 residues long. V lost 0 bases to trimming and J lost 0 bases, with 10 bases between them. From germline, CDR1 is SGHVS and CDR2 FQNEAQ. The CDR3 here is CASSLAGGGSTDTQYF. The CDR3 nucleotides are TGTGCCAGCAGCTTAGCGGGGGGAGGAAGCACAGATACGCAGTATTTT.

The CDR3 sequence is CASSRQGAFSGANVLTF. For the CDR3, the DNA is TGTGCCAGCTCCCGACAGGGGGCCTTCTCTGGGGCCAACGTCCTGACTTTC. This chain links TRBV7-8 with TRBJ2-6, with TRBD1 identical over 10 bases. The germline CDR1 and CDR2 sequences are SGHVS and FQNEAQ. The CDR3 has 17 amino acids. V was clipped by 8 bases and J by 0 bases; unmatched bases: 7.

This rearrangement joins TRBV7-2 to TRBJ1-1, with D possibly matching TRBD1 (6 bases). CDR1 and CDR2 (germline): SGHTA, FQGNSA. The CDR3 is 17 amino acids. With 3 bases removed from V and 0 bases from J, the gap between germline ends came to 17 bases. CDR3 nucleotide sequence: TGTGCCAGCAGCTTCCGCACCAACAGGGCAGTGAACACTGAAGCTTTCTTT. Its translation is CASSFRTNRAVNTEAFF.

This clone is a singleton in its sample. The gene calls are TRBV6-2 or TRBV6-3 and TRBJ2-3; weak D call: TRBD2 (6 bases). The germline CDR1 and CDR2 sequences are MNHEY and SVGEGT. The CDR3 is 14 residues long. Trimming removed 5 bases at V and 1 base at J, with 10 bases between. Here the CDR3 reads CASSRGGGTDTQYF. The CDR3 DNA is TGTGCCAGCAGTCGTGGAGGGGGCACAGATACGCAGTATTTT.

J is TRBJ2-7 and V is TRBV19, with a tentative D call TRBD2 (5 bases). V lost 1 base to trimming and J lost 7 bases, with 11 bases between them. The CDR3 loop spans 13 amino acids. Germline CDR1 LNHDA, CDR2 SQIVND (reference sequence). This chain's CDR3 is CASSIVGEMEQYF. The CDR3, as DNA: TGTGCCAGTAGTATAGTCGGGGAAATGGAGCAGTACTTC.

The rearrangement links TRBV19 to TRBJ2-3; D not resolved. The CDR3 loop spans 16 amino acids. V was pared by 5 bases and J by 4 bases, with 19 bases between. In germline, CDR1 is LNHDA, CDR2 SQIVND (reference sequence). The CDR3 DNA reads as TGTGCCAGTAGTGTTCGGAGTCTGGAAGTCTCAGATACGCAGTATTTT. It is translated as CASSVRSLEVSDTQYF. Based on the CDR3 plus reference TRBV19 and TRBJ2-3, the full variable domain is DGGITQSPKYLFRKEGQNVTLSCEQNLNHDAMYWYRQDPGQGLRLIYYSQIVNDFQKGDIAEGYSVSREKKESFPLTVTSAQKNPTAFYLCASSVRSLEVSDTQYFGPGTRLTVL.

This clone appeared a few times. The chain employs TRBV27 and TRBJ2-1, with D possibly being TRBD2 (5 bases). In germline, CDR1 is MNHEY, CDR2 SMNVEV (reference sequence). The CDR3 has 15 residues. The V end lost 6 bases, the J end lost 5 bases, and 17 bases lay between the germline ends. CDR3 loop: CASRERPLGNNEQFF. Here the CDR3 DNA reads TGTGCCAGCAGAGAGCGGCCTCTTGGGAACAATGAGCAGTTCTTC.

The gene calls are TRBV5-4 and TRBJ2-1; 9 bases are a match to TRBD2. V lost 2 bases, J lost 10 bases, and 1 base stayed unmatched. The CDR3 consists of 12 residues. Per the germline V gene, CDR1 is SGHNT and CDR2 is YYREEE (reference sequence). CDR3 coding DNA: TGTGCCAGCAGCTTCCTAGCGGGAGAGCAGTTCTTC. Its translation is CASSFLAGEQFF.

This chain uses TRBV9 with TRBJ2-4; D is ambiguous. The CDR3 is 13 residues long. Deletions cut 4 bases from V and 5 bases from J, with 10 bases between. In germline, CDR1 is SGDLS, CDR2 YYNGEE. The CDR3 protein is CASSIDSQNIQYF. The CDR3 DNA is TGTGCCAGCAGCATCGACTCCCAAAACATTCAGTACTTC.

This sequence joins TRBV30 and TRBJ2-1; possibly TRBD1 or TRBD2 for D (5 bases each). V shed 0 bases and J shed 8 bases, with 23 bases lying between them. Germline CDR1 reads GTSNPN; CDR2 reads SVGIG (reference sequence). CDR3 size: 17 residues. CDR3 residues: CAWSVPPPGPYRDEQFF. The CDR3 coding sequence is TGTGCCTGGAGTGTTCCCCCTCCGGGACCTTATAGGGATGAGCAGTTCTTC. The full variable domain, rest sourced from reference TRBV30 and TRBJ2-1, is SQTIHQWPATLVQPVGSPLSLECTVEGTSNPNLYWYRQAAGRGLQLLFYSVGIGQISSEVPQNLSASRPQDRQFILSSKKLLLSDSGFYLCAWSVPPPGPYRDEQFFGPGTRLTVL.

The gene calls are TRBV19 and TRBJ1-4; unclear D gene. Germline values: CDR1 LNHDA, CDR2 SQIVND (reference sequence). The CDR3 consists of 13 residues. Trimming stripped 5 bases from V and 10 bases from J, with 14 bases between. Here the CDR3 DNA reads TGTGCCAGTAGTGCGGGAAAGGGAGGAAAACTGTTTTTT. Its translation: CASSAGKGGKLFF.

J is TRBJ1-4 and V is TRBV7-2; maybe TRBD1 (5 bases). From germline, CDR1 is SGHTA and CDR2 FQGNSA. The CDR3 totals 14 residues. The germline V and J ends were trimmed by 3 bases and 4 bases, with 9 bases remaining between them. The CDR3 region has the DNA TGTGCCAGCAGCTTGGGACCGCATAATGAAAAACTGTTTTTT. Its translation is CASSLGPHNEKLFF.

The chain joins TRBV2 to TRBJ2-3; tentatively, D is TRBD2 (6 bases). V was pared by 4 bases and J by 1 base, with 12 bases between. The CDR3 loop spans 15 amino acids. Germline V gene lookup returns CDR1 SNHLY and CDR2 FYNNEI. The CDR3 loop is CASSVGSSGTDTQYF. CDR3 DNA sequence: TGTGCCAGCAGTGTAGGGTCTAGCGGCACAGATACGCAGTATTTT.

The genes are TRBV28 and TRBJ2-3; D is uncertain. V was clipped by 7 bases and J by 0 bases, with 8 bases between them. This CDR3 is built from 13 residues. Per the germline V gene, CDR1 is MDHEN and CDR2 is SYDVKM. DNA for the CDR3: TGTGCCAGCAACTTATTAAGCACAGATACGCAGTATTTT. Translation gives CASNLLSTDTQYF.

In DNA form, the CDR3 reads TGTGCCAGCAGCTTAGGGGGCGTGACCGGGAGGCCCTGGGATACGCAGTATTTT. Translation: CASSLGGVTGRPWDTQYF. The chain combines TRBV11-2 with TRBJ2-3; 7 bases fit TRBD2. This CDR3 is 18 amino acids long. The trim removed 1 base at V and 6 bases at J, leaving 16 bases unmatched. CDR1 is SGHAT and CDR2 is FQNNGV in the germline V gene.

The chain couples TRBV28 to TRBJ2-7, with 9 bases matching TRBD1. Unmatched junction bases numbered 12, after V lost 6 bases and J lost 6 bases. Germline V gene lookup returns CDR1 MDHEN and CDR2 SYDVKM. The CDR3 is made up of 15 amino acids. CDR3: CASRTWDRVFREQYF. The CDR3 nucleotides are TGTGCCAGCAGGACCTGGGACAGGGTCTTTCGCGAGCAGTACTTC.

The chain recombines TRBV6-5 with TRBJ1-2, with D possibly being TRBD1 (6 bases). Trimming took 6 bases from V and 2 from J, leaving 10 bases between them. The CDR3 extends over 13 amino acids. Looked up from germline, CDR1 is MNHEY and CDR2 is SVGAGI. CDR3 sequence (DNA): TGTGCCAGCAGCCAAAGGGGGAACTATGGCTACACCTTC. Amino acids: CASSQRGNYGYTF.

This chain uses TRBV28 with TRBJ2-7, with a tentative D call TRBD2 (6 bases). Trimming shortened V by 6 bases and J by 4 bases, and 19 bases separated the two germline ends. The CDR3 has 15 residues. Germline CDR1 and CDR2: MDHEN and SYDVKM. The CDR3 reads CASSPGTLGTYEQYF. The CDR3 nucleotides are TGTGCCAGCAGCCCAGGGACTTTAGGGACGTACGAGCAGTACTTC.